Here is one T cell receptor (beta chain) with its context. This clonotype was detected ten times or more. Its antigen remains undetermined. No much larger clonotype is one base removed from it; base qualities were not supplied. Sequences MNHEY (CDR1) and SVGEGT (CDR2) are obtained from the germline V gene. The CDR3 numbers 13 residues from cysteine through phenylalanine. The kept DNA is CDR3 alone, 39 bases in frame from the first base. V lost 4 bases and J lost 5 bases; the stretch between them is 9 bases long. TCR cDNA was synthesized by 5'RACE template switching, through which a universal primer site and unique molecular identifiers were introduced. Priming of cDNA synthesis was performed from both the TCR alpha and TCR beta constant segments. Two PCR steps were used to amplify libraries, with sample barcodes and sequencing adapters being added in the second step. Sequencing of libraries was done on Illumina HiSeq 2500 (2x100 bp) or NovaSeq (2x150 bp). The original pipeline was this. Demultiplexing of reads and collapsing into UMI consensus sequences were performed with MIGEC, and V(D)J alignment was carried out with MiXCR. Clonotypes responding to the vaccine were identified with edgeR on replicate PBMC samples, with the criteria of FDR below 0.01 and a log2 fold change above 5 up to day 15. Each bulk clonotype received a CD4 or CD8 identity based on whether the sequenced CD4 or CD8 repertoire contained that clonotype at higher abundance. TCRdb reanalyzed the raw reads on its own, using fastp at Q25 for trimming and MiXCR for clone calling, and kept in-frame beta chains. Each CDR3 protein gets just one entry, which takes the most common genes and DNA from the rows behind it. The V and J calls and clone size are TCRdb's, not the authors'. The sample table lists more than 250,000 distinct CDR3 sequences, around 6.8% of them with a count of one. The ten largest make up 15% to 20% of the sample.

The treatment or condition tag for this specimen amounts to: live attenuated yellow fever vaccine strain. At each blood-draw timepoint, two biological replicates of bulk PBMCs were collected. A standard Ficoll-Paque protocol was used to isolate PBMCs from peripheral blood. TriZol was used to extract RNA from bulk PBMCs, from CD4 and CD8 fractions, and from dextramer-positive and dextramer-negative fractions. This entry comes from a study of T cells after yellow fever vaccination (dated by TCRdb to the late 2010s). For context, the study as a whole: The SMART-Seq v4 Ultra Low Input RNA kit was used to prepare libraries from fractions with low cell numbers. Bulk TCR alpha and beta repertoires were sequenced longitudinally to track T-cell clones before and after primary and booster YFV17D yellow fever vaccination. Two healthy male donors made up the cohort, one aged 18 to 29 years and the other aged 30 to 39 years. Blood was drawn at multiple timepoints before and after primary and secondary immunization, with bulk PBMC replicates and cell subsets isolated.

Results and caveats for the whole study, not just this receptor: A small share of clonotypes was detected in both CD4 and CD8 compartments, with the overlap likely arising from convergent recombination. Most clones expanded after primary vaccination were re-detected after the booster (about 96% of CD4 and around nine tenths of CD8), suggesting broad memory maintenance. The study included only two donors, which limits how far the findings can be generalized. Compared with the primary T-cell response, the secondary T-cell response was faster but weaker, reaching its peak on day 5 rather than on day 15. FACS-sorted repertoires could contain abundant contaminating clonotypes from the bulk population, so computational filtering was required.

The source material was PBMCs, sampled about 41 days after the first yellow fever vaccination. The TCR comes from a man between 18 and 29 years old who received the YFV17D yellow fever vaccine. Recombination joined TRBV6-2 or TRBV6-3 with TRBJ2-4; the D element could tentatively be TRBD1 or TRBD2, as 5 bases agree for each. CDR3 protein: CASSWDGENIQYF. At the DNA level, the sequence is TGTGCCAGCAGTTGGGACGGAGAAAACATTCAGTACTTC.